These 11 T cell receptor beta chains were sequenced from one sample in a study of T cell repertoires in cytomegalovirus infection. These receptors lack a known antigen. Each CDR3 protein gets one entry after TCRdb re-called the reads with MiXCR. This table has about 350,000 distinct CDR3 sequences, roughly 34% appearing once. The sample was cultured PBMCs, taken from culture after CMV antigen stimulation. The source of these receptors is a human donor in good health (CMV status not recorded). Some clones in this sample may be carry-over from other donors' samples.

This clonotype was observed a few times. V usage is TRBV4-2 and J usage is TRBJ1-2; TRBD1 matches 10 bases. The CDR3 is 17 residues long. V shed 4 bases and J 0 bases; nucleotides not matched to a gene: 8. Germline CDR1 reads LGHNA; CDR2 reads YNFKEQ. In DNA form, the CDR3 reads TGTGCCAGCAGCCCAGGGACAGGGGCCGAATCTAACTATGGCTACACCTTC. Protein: CASSPGTGAESNYGYTF.

J is TRBJ2-2 and V is TRBV28; TRBD2 aligns across 8 bases. The V gene's germline CDR1 is MDHEN and CDR2 SYDVKM. Trimming at V came to 6 bases and at J to 8 bases, leaving 5 bases not matched to a gene. The CDR3 is 13 amino acids. The CDR3 spells CASRPSGLGELFF. The CDR3 coding sequence is TGTGCCAGCAGACCTAGCGGGTTAGGGGAGCTGTTTTTT.

This clonotype has just a few counts. This chain links TRBV7-7 with TRBJ2-6; TRBD1 agrees at 10 bases. The CDR3 runs to 16 residues. In germline, CDR1 is SSHAT, CDR2 FNYEAQ (reference sequence). Unmatched junction bases numbered 3, after V lost 5 bases and J lost 2 bases. CDR3 region: CASSPGTGAGANVLTF. CDR3 nucleotide sequence: TGTGCCAGCAGCCCTGGGACAGGGGCTGGGGCCAACGTCCTGACTTTC.

This chain links TRBV5-1 with TRBJ2-3; 9 bases line up with TRBD1. Germline V gene data show CDR1 as SGHRS and CDR2 as YFSETQ. This CDR3 spans 15 amino acids. Trimming at V came to 4 bases and at J to 6 bases, leaving 9 bases not matched to a gene. Written as DNA, the CDR3 is TGCGCCAGCAGCCCATGGGGACAGGGAGGCGATACGCAGTATTTT. This gives the protein CASSPWGQGGDTQYF.

The chain joins TRBV25-1 to TRBJ2-1; a weak D match, TRBD2 (5 bases). CDR3 size: 16 residues. The germline V and J ends were trimmed by 2 bases and 4 bases, with 15 bases remaining between them. The V gene's germline CDR1 is MGHDK and CDR2 SYGVNS. The DNA of the CDR3 is TGTGCCAGCAGTGAAGCTAGAGGCGGGTTTTACAATGAGCAGTTCTTC. Its translation: CASSEARGGFYNEQFF.

This clonotype has at least ten counts. The V and J genes are TRBV7-8 and TRBJ1-1, with D hard to call. Germline V gives CDR1 SGHVS, CDR2 FQNEAQ. This CDR3 spans 14 amino acids. V was trimmed by 5 bases and J by 0 bases, leaving 10 bases between them. CDR3 residues: CASSQRLLNTEAFF. The CDR3 DNA reads TGTGCCAGCAGCCAGCGTTTACTGAACACTGAAGCTTTCTTT.

Notes on this clonotype: A read error may be the cause here, since a much bigger clone is one base away. This sequence joins TRBV11-3 and TRBJ1-1; TRBD1 might be the D (5 bases). The CDR3 loop spans 17 amino acids. V was pared by 5 bases and J by 4 bases, with 23 bases between. The germline CDR1 and CDR2 sequences are SGHNT and YENEEA. The CDR3 region is CASSTQEQQEWPTEAFF. The DNA for the CDR3 is TGTGCCAGCAGCACACAAGAGCAACAGGAGTGGCCCACTGAAGCTTTCTTT.

The rearrangement links TRBV27 to TRBJ2-6; TRBD1 matches at 7 bases. With 10 bases clipped from V and 0 bases from J, the junction kept 0 bases outside the gene matches. The CDR3 spans 13 residues. The V gene's germline CDR1 is MNHEY and CDR2 SMNVEV (reference sequence). The CDR3: CATGGSGANVLTF. The DNA of the CDR3 is TGTGCCACAGGGGGCTCTGGGGCCAACGTCCTGACTTTC.

This clonotype was counted between two and nine times. The chain links TRBV28 to TRBJ2-5; weak D call: TRBD1 (6 bases). The CDR3 runs to 14 residues. Germline V lookup: CDR1 MDHEN, CDR2 SYDVKM. Trimming removed 5 bases from V and 3 bases from J, with 13 bases in between. The DNA for the CDR3 is TGTGCCAGCAGTACCCCGCAGGGGAAAGAGACCCAGTACTTC. Translating it yields CASSTPQGKETQYF.

This chain links TRBV20-1 with TRBJ1-1, with D hard to call. The CDR3 is 13 amino acids. Trimming pared 2 bases from V and 0 bases from J, leaving 7 bases between. CDR1 is DFQATT, CDR2 SNEGSKA, per germline (reference sequence). CDR3 in amino acids: CSARQLMNTEAFF. As DNA, the CDR3 is TGCAGTGCTAGACAGCTCATGAACACTGAAGCTTTCTTT.

This chain connects TRBV11-2 to TRBJ2-2; D call uncertain. Germline CDR1 is SGHAT and CDR2 is FQNNGV. With 3 bases removed from V and 0 bases from J, the gap between germline ends came to 8 bases. This CDR3 contains 15 residues. CDR3 protein: CASSLISANTGELFF. The CDR3 DNA reads as TGTGCCAGCAGCTTGATCTCCGCGAACACCGGGGAGCTGTTTTTT.